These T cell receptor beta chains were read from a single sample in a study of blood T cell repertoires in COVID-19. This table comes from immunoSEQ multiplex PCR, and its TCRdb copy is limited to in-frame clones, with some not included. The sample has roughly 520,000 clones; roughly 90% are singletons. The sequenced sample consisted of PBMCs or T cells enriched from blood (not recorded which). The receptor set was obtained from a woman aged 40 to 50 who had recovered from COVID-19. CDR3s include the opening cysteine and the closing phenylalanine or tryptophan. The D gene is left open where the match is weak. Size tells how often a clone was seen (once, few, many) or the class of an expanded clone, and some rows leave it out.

cdr3_aa: CASSPRGNSGRDTQYF
cdr3_nt: TGTGCCAGCAGCCCCCGGGGTAATAGCGGGAGAGATACGCAGTATTTT
j_call: TRBJ2-3
v_call: TRBV7-8
clone_size: NA
d_call: TRBD2

cdr3_aa: CASSSLVPGQGTVRF
cdr3_nt: TGTGCCAGCAGTTCCCTTGTCCCGGGACAGGGGACCGTCCGCTTC
j_call: TRBJ2-7
v_call: TRBV6-2/TRBV6-3
clone_size: NA
d_call: TRBD1

cdr3_aa: CASSRSLGGITEAFF
cdr3_nt: TGTGCCAGCTCGAGGTCACTAGGAGGGATCACTGAAGCTTTCTTT
j_call: TRBJ1-1
v_call: TRBV2
clone_size: few
d_call: NA

cdr3_aa: CASSLQGTGEAFF
cdr3_nt: TGTGCCAGCAGCTTACAAGGGACAGGAGAAGCTTTCTTT
j_call: TRBJ1-1
v_call: TRBV11-2
clone_size: NA
d_call: TRBD1

cdr3_aa: CASSLQGVDGYTF
cdr3_nt: TGTGCCAGCAGCTTACAGGGGGTGGATGGCTACACCTTC
j_call: TRBJ1-2
v_call: TRBV12-3/TRBV12-4
clone_size: NA
d_call: TRBD1

cdr3_aa: CASSPPYVTGTSGRTKYNEQFF
cdr3_nt: TGTGCCAGCAGCCCCCCATATGTGACGGGGACTAGCGGGAGAACGAAGTACAATGAGCAGTTCTTC
j_call: TRBJ2-1
v_call: TRBV4-2
clone_size: NA
d_call: TRBD2

cdr3_aa: CATSDSYRVGSIVELFF
cdr3_nt: TGTGCCACCAGTGATTCCTACAGGGTAGGGTCAATAGTGGAGCTGTTTTTT
j_call: TRBJ2-2
v_call: TRBV24-1
clone_size: NA
d_call: NA

cdr3_aa: CASSLVGSGSKEQFF
cdr3_nt: TGTGCCAGCAGCTTAGTTGGTAGCGGGAGTAAGGAGCAGTTCTTC
j_call: TRBJ2-1
v_call: TRBV11-3
clone_size: NA
d_call: TRBD2

cdr3_aa: CASSFQGTGTDTQYF
cdr3_nt: TGTGCCAGCAGCTTCCAAGGGACTGGCACAGATACGCAGTATTTT
j_call: TRBJ2-3
v_call: TRBV7-2
clone_size: NA
d_call: NA

cdr3_aa: CASSLGRGNQPQHF
cdr3_nt: TGTGCCAGCAGCTTAGGCAGGGGCAATCAGCCCCAGCATTTT
j_call: TRBJ1-5
v_call: TRBV7-2
clone_size: NA
d_call: NA

cdr3_aa: CAGRTGNTEAFF
cdr3_nt: TGTGCCGGCCGGACAGGGAACACTGAAGCTTTCTTT
j_call: TRBJ1-1
v_call: TRBV10-3
clone_size: NA
d_call: TRBD1

cdr3_aa: CASSFSGTGGLEQYF
cdr3_nt: TGTGCCAGCAGCTTTTCCGGGACAGGGGGCCTCGAGCAGTACTTC
j_call: TRBJ2-7
v_call: TRBV7-2
clone_size: NA
d_call: TRBD1

cdr3_aa: CASSQELGQGTPRKKLFF
cdr3_nt: TGCGCCAGCAGCCAAGAGCTGGGACAGGGAACCCCGAGGAAAAAACTGTTTTTT
j_call: TRBJ1-4
v_call: TRBV4-1
clone_size: NA
d_call: TRBD1

cdr3_aa: CASRASGTEAFF
cdr3_nt: TGTGCCAGCAGAGCCAGCGGTACTGAAGCTTTCTTT
j_call: TRBJ1-1
v_call: TRBV3-1/TRBV3-2
clone_size: NA
d_call: NA

cdr3_aa: CASSADRGQNYGYTF
cdr3_nt: TGTGCCAGCAGCGCAGACAGGGGCCAGAACTATGGCTACACCTTC
j_call: TRBJ1-2
v_call: TRBV11-2
clone_size: once
d_call: TRBD1

cdr3_aa: CASSLELAGGPHREQYF
cdr3_nt: TGTGCCAGCAGCTTAGAACTAGCGGGAGGGCCTCATCGGGAGCAGTACTTC
j_call: TRBJ2-7
v_call: TRBV7-9
clone_size: NA
d_call: TRBD2

cdr3_aa: CSALSGTTTDTQYF
cdr3_nt: TGCAGCGCCCTCTCGGGGACTACTACAGATACGCAGTATTTT
j_call: TRBJ2-3
v_call: TRBV29-1
clone_size: NA
d_call: TRBD2

cdr3_aa: CASRVAGGYADTQYF
cdr3_nt: TGTGCCAGCAGAGTTGCGGGAGGTTACGCAGATACGCAGTATTTT
j_call: TRBJ2-3
v_call: TRBV2
clone_size: NA
d_call: TRBD2

cdr3_aa: CASSLPPSGGSNEQFF
cdr3_nt: TGTGCCAGCAGCTTGCCCCCTAGCGGGGGGAGCAATGAGCAGTTCTTC
j_call: TRBJ2-1
v_call: TRBV5-4
clone_size: NA
d_call: TRBD2

cdr3_aa: CASSLDRVAPEAFF
cdr3_nt: TGTGCCAGCAGCCTCGACAGGGTAGCGCCTGAAGCTTTCTTT
j_call: TRBJ1-1
v_call: TRBV6-5
clone_size: NA
d_call: TRBD1

cdr3_aa: CASSPRQGNYGYTF
cdr3_nt: TGTGCCAGCAGCCCAAGACAGGGCAACTATGGCTACACCTTC
j_call: TRBJ1-2
v_call: TRBV7-9
clone_size: once
d_call: TRBD1

cdr3_aa: CATSDFDSEAFF
cdr3_nt: TGTGCCACCAGTGATTTTGACTCTGAAGCTTTCTTT
j_call: TRBJ1-1
v_call: TRBV24-1
clone_size: NA
d_call: NA

cdr3_aa: CATSRDTTENYGYTF
cdr3_nt: TGTGCCACCAGCAGAGATACTACTGAGAACTATGGCTACACCTTC
j_call: TRBJ1-2
v_call: TRBV15
clone_size: NA
d_call: NA

cdr3_aa: CASSPRTGGQFTNEQFF
cdr3_nt: TGTGCCAGCAGCCCCCGGACAGGGGGACAATTTACTAATGAGCAGTTCTTC
j_call: TRBJ2-1
v_call: TRBV5-4
clone_size: NA
d_call: TRBD1

cdr3_aa: CASSLGLGGETQYF
cdr3_nt: TGTGCCAGCAGCTTGGGTCTAGGTGGGGAGACCCAGTACTTC
j_call: TRBJ2-5
v_call: TRBV11-2
clone_size: NA
d_call: NA

cdr3_aa: CASSPWAQGSSYEQYF
cdr3_nt: TGTGCCAGCAGCCCTTGGGCACAGGGAAGCTCCTACGAGCAGTACTTC
j_call: TRBJ2-7
v_call: TRBV7-8
clone_size: NA
d_call: NA

cdr3_aa: CASSGGASYEQYF
cdr3_nt: TGTGCCAGCAGTGGGGGCGCCTCCTACGAGCAGTACTTC
j_call: TRBJ2-7
v_call: TRBV28
clone_size: NA
d_call: NA

cdr3_aa: CACTATATSSYNSPLHF
cdr3_nt: TGTGCCTGTACCGCGACAGCGACGAGCTCCTATAATTCACCCCTCCACTTT
j_call: TRBJ1-6
v_call: TRBV30
clone_size: NA
d_call: NA

cdr3_aa: CASSPAGGDQPQHF
cdr3_nt: TGTGCCAGCTCACCGGCAGGAGGTGACCAGCCCCAGCATTTT
j_call: TRBJ1-5
v_call: TRBV18
clone_size: NA
d_call: NA

cdr3_aa: CSASVGYGYTF
cdr3_nt: TGCAGTGCTAGCGTCGGGTATGGCTACACCTTC
j_call: TRBJ1-2
v_call: TRBV20-1
clone_size: NA
d_call: NA

cdr3_aa: CAGSSSRGSSYEQYF
cdr3_nt: TGTGCCGGATCATCCTCTCGCGGGAGCTCCTACGAGCAGTACTTC
j_call: TRBJ2-7
v_call: TRBV6-5
clone_size: NA
d_call: TRBD2

cdr3_aa: CASSRTPAGNTIYF
cdr3_nt: TGTGCCAGCAGCCGGACACCCGCTGGAAACACCATATATTTT
j_call: TRBJ1-3
v_call: TRBV27
clone_size: once
d_call: NA

cdr3_aa: CASSQKWWSGRETDTQYF
cdr3_nt: TGCGCCAGCAGCCAGAAATGGTGGAGCGGGAGGGAAACAGATACGCAGTATTTT
j_call: TRBJ2-3
v_call: TRBV4-3
clone_size: NA
d_call: TRBD2

cdr3_aa: CASRQGQGIYEQYF
cdr3_nt: TGTGCCAGTAGACAGGGACAGGGAATCTACGAGCAGTACTTC
j_call: TRBJ2-7
v_call: TRBV19
clone_size: NA
d_call: TRBD1

cdr3_aa: CSVLPVAGGPPTQYF
cdr3_nt: TGCAGCGTTCTTCCTGTAGCGGGAGGGCCCCCCACCCAGTACTTC
j_call: TRBJ2-5
v_call: TRBV29-1
clone_size: NA
d_call: TRBD2

cdr3_aa: CASSYGLAGGPSSYNEQFF
cdr3_nt: TGTGCCAGCAGCTATGGACTAGCGGGAGGACCCAGCTCCTACAATGAGCAGTTCTTC
j_call: TRBJ2-1
v_call: TRBV7-6
clone_size: NA
d_call: TRBD2

cdr3_aa: CASSLGGTGGAGYTF
cdr3_nt: TGCGCCAGCAGCTTGGGAGGGACAGGGGGCGCAGGCTACACCTTC
j_call: TRBJ1-2
v_call: TRBV5-1
clone_size: few
d_call: TRBD1

cdr3_aa: CASSPGGRNEQFF
cdr3_nt: TGTGCCAGCAGCCCCGGGGGGCGGAATGAGCAGTTCTTC
j_call: TRBJ2-1
v_call: TRBV11-2
clone_size: NA
d_call: NA

cdr3_aa: CSVSQRLGGEAFF
cdr3_nt: TGCAGCGTTTCTCAACGACTGGGAGGTGAAGCTTTCTTT
j_call: TRBJ1-1
v_call: TRBV29-1
clone_size: NA
d_call: NA

cdr3_aa: CASSLIQRGYEQYF
cdr3_nt: TGTGCCAGCAGTTTGATACAGCGGGGCTACGAGCAGTACTTC
j_call: TRBJ2-7
v_call: TRBV27
clone_size: NA
d_call: TRBD2

cdr3_aa: CASSLTTGTYDTEAFF
cdr3_nt: TGCGCCAGCAGCCTGACAACTGGGACATACGACACTGAAGCTTTCTTT
j_call: TRBJ1-1
v_call: TRBV5-1
clone_size: NA
d_call: NA

cdr3_aa: CASSQDGVGGKQFF
cdr3_nt: TGTGCCAGCAGCCAAGATGGAGTAGGAGGTAAGCAGTTCTTC
j_call: TRBJ2-1
v_call: TRBV3-1/TRBV3-2
clone_size: NA
d_call: NA

cdr3_aa: CASSFGRGNTEAFF
cdr3_nt: TGTGCCAGCAGTTTCGGCAGGGGTAACACTGAAGCTTTCTTT
j_call: TRBJ1-1
v_call: TRBV28
clone_size: NA
d_call: NA

cdr3_aa: CASSWRTPRGVYEQYF
cdr3_nt: TGTGCCAGCAGCTGGCGAACGCCCAGGGGGGTCTACGAGCAGTACTTC
j_call: TRBJ2-7
v_call: TRBV5-6
clone_size: few
d_call: NA

cdr3_aa: CASSSRPGGDYNEQFF
cdr3_nt: TGTGCCAGCAGCTCCCGCCCGGGGGGGGATTACAATGAGCAGTTCTTC
j_call: TRBJ2-1
v_call: TRBV9
clone_size: NA
d_call: TRBD2

cdr3_aa: CASHTGRRGTSGNYEQYF
cdr3_nt: TGCGCCAGCCACACTGGGAGAAGAGGGACTAGCGGAAACTACGAGCAGTACTTC
j_call: TRBJ2-7
v_call: TRBV10-1
clone_size: NA
d_call: TRBD2

cdr3_aa: CASSADSTSNQPQHF
cdr3_nt: TGTGCCAGTAGTGCGGACAGTACAAGCAATCAGCCCCAGCATTTT
j_call: TRBJ1-5
v_call: TRBV19
clone_size: NA
d_call: NA

cdr3_aa: CASSGGTLYEQYF
cdr3_nt: TGTGCCAGCAGCGGAGGGACCCTCTACGAGCAGTACTTC
j_call: TRBJ2-7
v_call: TRBV7-6
clone_size: NA
d_call: NA

cdr3_aa: CASSRLAGAGDTQYF
cdr3_nt: TGTGCCAGCAGCCGACTAGCGGGAGCTGGAGATACGCAGTATTTT
j_call: TRBJ2-3
v_call: TRBV6-2/TRBV6-3
clone_size: NA
d_call: TRBD2

cdr3_aa: CASSSTQGQPYEQYF
cdr3_nt: TGTGCCAGCAGCAGCACTCAGGGACAGCCCTACGAGCAGTACTTC
j_call: TRBJ2-7
v_call: TRBV4-2
clone_size: NA
d_call: TRBD1

cdr3_aa: CASSYAGFGYTF
cdr3_nt: TGTGCCAGCAGTTACGCTGGCTTTGGCTACACCTTC
j_call: TRBJ1-2
v_call: TRBV6-5
clone_size: NA
d_call: NA

cdr3_aa: CASSPSIAGGSYNEQFF
cdr3_nt: TGTGCCAGCTCACCATCTATAGCGGGAGGATCCTACAATGAGCAGTTCTTC
j_call: TRBJ2-1
v_call: TRBV18
clone_size: NA
d_call: TRBD2

cdr3_aa: CASSQGSGLSSYNEQFF
cdr3_nt: TGTGCCAGCAGCCAAGGGTCCGGGTTAAGCTCCTACAATGAGCAGTTCTTC
j_call: TRBJ2-1
v_call: TRBV3-1/TRBV3-2
clone_size: NA
d_call: NA

cdr3_aa: CASSGLSGQGGPFPYEQYF
cdr3_nt: TGTGCCAGCAGTGGCCTCTCGGGACAGGGAGGGCCTTTTCCCTACGAGCAGTACTTC
j_call: TRBJ2-7
v_call: TRBV6-1
clone_size: NA
d_call: TRBD1

cdr3_aa: CASSPNPRGEQYF
cdr3_nt: TGTGCCAGCAGCCCGAACCCTCGAGGTGAGCAGTACTTC
j_call: TRBJ2-7
v_call: TRBV27
clone_size: few
d_call: NA

cdr3_aa: CASSLPPGYEQYF
cdr3_nt: TGTGCCAGCAGCTTACCCCCCGGGTACGAGCAGTACTTC
j_call: TRBJ2-7
v_call: TRBV7-6
clone_size: few
d_call: NA